This T cell receptor beta chain was captured by sequencing in a study of T cell changes during pregnancy in multiple sclerosis (dated by TCRdb to the late 2010s). For the study in its entirety: The study looked at changes in the T cell repertoire across pregnancy in women with multiple sclerosis.

From the germline V gene, CDR1 is MGHDK and CDR2 is SYGVNS. V loses 1 base at its end and J loses 3 bases; junction bases beyond the gene matches: 4. Spanning cysteine to phenylalanine, the CDR3 consists of 16 amino acids. The DNA shown is the 48-base CDR3, in frame from base 1. Comment on this clone: Which antigen it targets is not known. No much larger clonotype is one base removed from it; base qualities were not supplied.

Preparation of the library involved the immunoSEQ multiplex PCR assay. TCRdb retrieved this table from immuneACCESS and kept in-frame rearrangements only. Not all clones are present; in checked studies, unresolved V genes account for under half, and no reason is known for the remainder. Present in this sample are under 95,000 clones, 94% of which were seen just once. The top ten clones comprise 0.99% of the sample. The chain is assembled from TRBV25-1 and TRBJ2-5; TRBD1 matches 11 bases in the middle. This sample comprised peripheral blood, obtained in the second trimester of pregnancy. The sequence came from a female donor in good health, enrolled as a control in a pregnancy study. The CDR3 loop reads CASSEFSGQGEETQYF. In nucleotide form, the sequence is TGTGCCAGCAGTGAATTCTCGGGACAGGGGGAAGAGACCCAGTACTTC.